Following are 8 T cell receptor beta chains from one sample sequenced in a study of spatial heterogeneity in lung cancer. Study-wide findings and caveats: Mutation counts in tumors were tracked by counts of expanded intratumoral alpha and beta TCRs.

Time point specified: sample taken at primary tumor resection. TCRdb reprocessed the 5' RACE reads with MiXCR, giving one entry per CDR3 protein. This table has around 100,000 distinct CDR3 sequences, about 4.6% appearing once. Their specific antigens are unknown. This material consisted of lung tumor tissue, taken at surgery. The receptors shown here come from a male donor with early-stage non-small cell lung cancer.

The table lists this clonotype with many counts. The rearrangement joins TRBV11-2 to TRBJ1-1; 7 nucleotides align to TRBD1. Germline V CDR1 and CDR2: SGHAT, FQNNGV. This CDR3 comprises 13 residues. J gave up 7 bases and V 5 bases, and 7 bases lay outside the gene matches. CDR3 protein: CASSQRQGLEAFF. In nucleotides, the CDR3 is TGTGCCAGCAGCCAAAGACAGGGCCTTGAAGCTTTCTTT.

At least ten counts were recorded for this clonotype. The chain has TRBV28 and TRBJ1-5; D uncertain. The germline CDR1 and CDR2 sequences are MDHEN and SYDVKM. The CDR3 spans 13 residues. The ends were cut back, 6 bases at V and 0 bases at J, with 6 bases in the middle. CDR3 region: CASRDYSNQPQHF. Written as DNA, the CDR3 is TGTGCCAGCAGGGACTATAGCAATCAGCCCCAGCATTTT.

This clonotype was seen many times. The chain employs TRBV24-1 and TRBJ2-3, with 10 bases aligning to TRBD2. The CDR3 loop spans 19 amino acids. J was trimmed by 3 bases and V by 9 bases; bases with no gene match: 20. Per germline, CDR1 KGHDR and CDR2 SFDVKD. CDR3 nucleotide sequence: TGTGCCACCCCAGGGGCTAGCGGGAGCTGCGAGTTTCCTACAGATACGCAGTATTTT. Translating it yields CATPGASGSCEFPTDTQYF.

This clonotype was seen at least ten times. J is TRBJ2-5 and V is TRBV4-1; TRBD2 matches 7 bases. The ends lost 5 bases at V and 4 bases at J; junction bases unmatched: 10. The CDR3 totals 15 residues. In germline, CDR1 is MGHRA, CDR2 YSYEKL. The CDR3 nucleotides read TGCGCCAGCAGCTCACAAAACGGCGGGGGAGAGACCCAGTACTTC. This encodes CASSSQNGGGETQYF.

Many counts were recorded for this clonotype. The rearrangement links TRBV6-1 to TRBJ1-5; 7 positions agree with TRBD1. This CDR3 is built from 15 residues. The germline V gene encodes CDR1 MNHNS and CDR2 SASEGT. Trimming removed 2 bases from V and 4 bases from J; junction bases left unmatched: 5. Here the CDR3 reads CASSESGQENQPQHF. Written as DNA, the CDR3 is TGTGCCAGCAGTGAAAGCGGACAGGAAAATCAGCCCCAGCATTTT.

This clonotype has a count of ten or more. This rearrangement joins TRBV20-1 to TRBJ1-1; D not resolved. V lost 6 bases and J 1 base, leaving 18 bases between the germline ends. This CDR3 region has 15 residues. Germline values: CDR1 DFQATT, CDR2 SNEGSKA (reference sequence). CDR3 in amino acids: CSAPNWRQTNTEAFF. Here the CDR3 DNA reads TGCAGTGCCCCGAATTGGAGGCAGACGAACACTGAAGCTTTCTTT.

This clonotype was detected many times. This chain uses TRBV5-6 with TRBJ2-5; no reliable D call. CDR1 SGHDT and CDR2 YYEEEE come from the germline V gene. V was shortened by 2 bases and J by 3 bases, with 11 bases between the two germline ends. This CDR3 region has 14 residues. The CDR3: CASSFEVSEETQYF. The CDR3, as DNA: TGTGCCAGCAGCTTTGAGGTATCCGAAGAGACCCAGTACTTC.

There are a few counts of this clonotype. The chain is built from TRBV20-1 and TRBJ1-2, with D uncertain. Deletions cut 0 bases from V and 4 bases from J, with 9 bases between. The germline V gene has CDR1 DFQATT and CDR2 SNEGSKA (reference sequence). The CDR3 spans 13 residues. The CDR3 reads CSARDPGGYGYTF. CDR3 DNA: TGCAGTGCTAGAGACCCAGGTGGCTATGGCTACACCTTC.